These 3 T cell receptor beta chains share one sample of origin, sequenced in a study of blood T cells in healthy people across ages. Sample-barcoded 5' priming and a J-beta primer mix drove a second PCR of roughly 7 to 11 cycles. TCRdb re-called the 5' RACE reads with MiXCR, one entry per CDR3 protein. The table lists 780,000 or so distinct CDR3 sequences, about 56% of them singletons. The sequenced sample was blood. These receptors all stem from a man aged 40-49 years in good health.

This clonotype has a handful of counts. The CDR3 sequence is CSEMGSRREQFF. Written as DNA, the CDR3 is TGCAGCGAGATGGGCTCCCGACGGGAGCAGTTCTTC. V gene TRBV29-1 combines with J gene TRBJ2-1; D remains unclear. This CDR3 region has 12 residues. Germline values: CDR1 SQVTM, CDR2 ANQGSEA. V gave up 7 bases and J gave up 10 bases, with 17 bases separating them.

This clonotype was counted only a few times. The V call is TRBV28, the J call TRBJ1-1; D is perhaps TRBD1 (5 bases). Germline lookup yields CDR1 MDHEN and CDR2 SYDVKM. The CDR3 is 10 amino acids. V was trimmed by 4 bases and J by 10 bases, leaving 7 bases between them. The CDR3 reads CASSSRGAFF. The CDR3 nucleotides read TGTGCCAGCAGTTCGAGGGGAGCTTTCTTT.

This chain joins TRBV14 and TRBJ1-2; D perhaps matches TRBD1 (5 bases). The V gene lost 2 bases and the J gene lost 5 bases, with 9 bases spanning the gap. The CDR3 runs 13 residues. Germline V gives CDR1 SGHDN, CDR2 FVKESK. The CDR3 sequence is CASSQRGGYGYTF. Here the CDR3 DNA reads TGTGCCAGCAGCCAACGGGGCGGTTATGGCTACACCTTC.